Following are 2 T cell receptor beta chains from one sample sequenced in a study of identical twins. MiXCR, run by TCRdb on the 5' RACE reads, gives a single entry per CDR3 protein. The sample yields hundreds of thousands of distinct CDR3 sequences, 8.5% to 9% seen once. The same sample was also used in a study of yellow fever vaccine responses in identical twins.

The sample consisted of PBMCs. The receptor set was obtained from a woman under 30 in good health.

The V gene is TRBV20-1, the J gene TRBJ2-1; TRBD2 matches at 8 bases. Germline CDR1 and CDR2: DFQATT and SNEGSKA (reference sequence). Trimming at V came to 0 bases and at J to 1 base, leaving 8 bases not matched to a gene. The CDR3 has 17 amino acids. CDR3 coding DNA: TGCAGTGCTAGAGATGGGGAGCGGGAGTGGTCCTACAATGAGCAGTTCTTC. Protein: CSARDGEREWSYNEQFF.

This clonotype has a count of ten or more. The V and J genes are TRBV4-3 and TRBJ2-7, with D uncertain. Germline V CDR1 and CDR2: LGHNA, YSLEER. V lost 0 bases, J lost 12 bases, and 24 bases lay in between. The CDR3 runs 16 residues. The CDR3 DNA is TGCGCCAGCAGCCAAGAACCCGCTGGATCCTCAGGACGTCTGTACTTC. It codes for CASSQEPAGSSGRLYF.